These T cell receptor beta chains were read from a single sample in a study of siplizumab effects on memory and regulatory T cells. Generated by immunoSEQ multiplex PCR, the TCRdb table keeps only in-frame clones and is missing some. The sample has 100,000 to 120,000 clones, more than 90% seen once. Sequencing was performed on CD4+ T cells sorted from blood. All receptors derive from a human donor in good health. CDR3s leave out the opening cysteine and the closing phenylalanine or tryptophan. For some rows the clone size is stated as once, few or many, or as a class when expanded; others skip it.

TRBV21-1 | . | ASSKAKKGVEAF
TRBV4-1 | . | ASSQGGGVTYEQY
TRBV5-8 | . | ASSRGDRINQPQH
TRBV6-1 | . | ASSEAGIPPGELF
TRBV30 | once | AWAISGGGETQY
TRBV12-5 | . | ASGLVQGRTEAF
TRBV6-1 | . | ASSEGSTYNEQF
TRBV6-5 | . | ASSNRENYGYT
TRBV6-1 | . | ATRRTLEAF
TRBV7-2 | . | ASSSWGGGETEAF
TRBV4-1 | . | ASSRGVLGPQH
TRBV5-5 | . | ASSLGGSGNTIY
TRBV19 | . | ASSIDRLRDWGDTQY
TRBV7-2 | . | ASSFDRGYEQY
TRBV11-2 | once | ASSRLRGPTNQETQY
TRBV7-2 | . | ASSLMDNTDTQY